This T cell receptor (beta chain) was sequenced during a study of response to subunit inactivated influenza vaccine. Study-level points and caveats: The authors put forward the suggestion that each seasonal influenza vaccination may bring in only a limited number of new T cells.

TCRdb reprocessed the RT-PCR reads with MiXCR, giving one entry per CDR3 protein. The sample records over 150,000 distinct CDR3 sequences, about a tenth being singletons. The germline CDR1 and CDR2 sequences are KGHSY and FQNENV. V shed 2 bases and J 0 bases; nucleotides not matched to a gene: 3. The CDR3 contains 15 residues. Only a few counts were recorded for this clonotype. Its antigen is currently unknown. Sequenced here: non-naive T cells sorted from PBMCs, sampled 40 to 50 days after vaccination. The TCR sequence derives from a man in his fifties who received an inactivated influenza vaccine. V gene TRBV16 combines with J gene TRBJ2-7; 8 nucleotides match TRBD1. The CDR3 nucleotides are TGTGCCAGCAGCCAACCCGGACAGGGCTCCTACGAGCAGTACTTC. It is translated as CASSQPGQGSYEQYF.